This T cell receptor beta chain is from a study of identical twins. Each cDNA held unique molecular identifiers, and template switching gave it a universal primer site. TCRdb re-derived calls from the 5' RACE reads in MiXCR, one entry per CDR3 protein. This sample has under 500,000 distinct CDR3 sequences, with 13% to 15% found just once. The study, taken as a whole, reports: The study based its conclusions on cross-sectional statistical analysis and did not follow the same donors.

In its sample, this clonotype was seen a few times. As yet, its antigen is unknown. The CDR3 is 14 residues long. Germline CDR1 and CDR2: ENHRY and SYGVKD. V was trimmed by 3 bases and J by 6 bases, leaving 11 bases between them. These same data were also listed under a study on yellow fever vaccine responses in identical twins.

The chain couples TRBV10-3 to TRBJ2-2, with D possibly matching TRBD2 (5 bases). This TCR was sampled from a woman aged 18-30 years in good health. Sequenced input: CD4+ T cells sorted from blood. The CDR3 DNA reads as TGTGCCATCAGTGAAATGATGGGAGCCGGGGAGCTGTTTTTT. This translates into CAISEMMGAGELFF.